Listed here are 23 T cell receptor beta chains from one sample, sequenced in a study of cytomegalovirus exposure and HLA in healthy donors. This PCR relied on a set of 60 Vbeta primers and 13 Jbeta primers. TCRdb's table, derived via immunoSEQ multiplex PCR, lists solely in-frame clones and lacks some. This sample has 150,000 to 200,000 clones, with 80% to 85% found just once. The sequenced material came from PBMCs. The source of these receptors is a woman under 30 in good health and CMV-seropositive.

This chain joins TRBV9 and TRBJ2-1, with D tentatively TRBD1 (5 bases). Trimming shortened V by 0 bases and J by 5 bases, and 12 bases separated the two germline ends. The length of the CDR3 is 15 residues. The germline CDR1 and CDR2 sequences are SGDLS and YYNGEE. The CDR3 is CASSVVGALDNEQFF. The CDR3 bases are TGTGCCAGCAGCGTAGTTGGGGCCCTAGACAATGAGCAGTTCTTC.

The rearrangement links TRBV28 to TRBJ1-5, with D perhaps matching TRBD1 (5 bases). V was trimmed by 5 bases and J by 6 bases, leaving 11 bases between them. The V gene's germline CDR1 is MDHEN and CDR2 SYDVKM. There are 13 residues in the CDR3. This CDR3 reads CASSRRDGQPQHF. The CDR3, as DNA: TGTGCCAGCAGTCGGAGGGACGGTCAGCCCCAGCATTTT.

This chain links TRBV27 with TRBJ2-1, with 8 bases lining up with TRBD1. This CDR3 contains 14 residues. The germline CDR1 and CDR2 sequences are MNHEY and SMNVEV (reference sequence). J lost 4 bases, V lost 5 bases, and 4 bases had no gene match. CDR3 nucleotide sequence: TGTGCCAGCAGTCGGACAGGGAATTACAATGAGCAGTTCTTC. This sequence encodes CASSRTGNYNEQFF.

The rearrangement links TRBV5-1 to TRBJ2-3; weak D call: TRBD1 (6 bases). The CDR3 consists of 16 residues. Trimming left V 4 bases short and J 0 bases short, with 15 bases between. The germline CDR1 and CDR2 sequences are SGHRS and YFSETQ. The CDR3 sequence: CASSQGPLSSTDTQYF. The CDR3 nucleotides are TGCGCCAGCAGCCAGGGGCCCTTGTCTAGCACAGATACGCAGTATTTT. Full variable domain (rest looked up from reference TRBV5-1 and TRBJ2-3): KAGVTQTPRYLIKTRGQQVTLSCSPISGHRSVSWYQQTPGQGLQFLFEYFSETQRNKGNFPGRFSGRQFSNSRSEMNVSTLELGDSALYLCASSQGPLSSTDTQYFGPGTRLTVL.

The chain employs TRBV6-5 and TRBJ2-2, with D unclear. Trimming removed 2 bases at V and 5 bases at J, with 3 bases between. This CDR3 spans 12 amino acids. The germline V gene encodes CDR1 MNHEY and CDR2 SVGAGI. CDR3: CASSYPTGELFF. CDR3 nucleotides: TGTGCCAGCAGTTACCCTACCGGGGAGCTGTTTTTT.

CDR3 in DNA: TGTGCCAGTAGTCTCGGACAGGGGACCAATGAGCAGTTCTTC. Protein: CASSLGQGTNEQFF. The rearrangement links TRBV19 to TRBJ2-1, with 9 bases lining up with TRBD1. Trimming removed 5 bases from V and 6 bases from J; junction bases left unmatched: 5. Germline CDR1 LNHDA, CDR2 SQIVND (reference sequence). The CDR3 is 14 amino acids.

J is TRBJ2-3 and V is TRBV27, with D perhaps TRBD1 (6 bases). The CDR3 length is 13 residues. V lost 6 bases and J 1 base, leaving 8 bases between the germline ends. The V gene's germline CDR1 is MNHEY and CDR2 SMNVEV (reference sequence). The CDR3 coding sequence is TGTGCCAGCAGCAACAGGGGCACAGATACGCAGTATTTT. It specifies CASSNRGTDTQYF.

The V gene is TRBV18, the J gene TRBJ1-1; 10 bases map to TRBD1. The V gene's germline CDR1 is KGHSH and CDR2 LQKENI. V lost 5 bases to trimming and J lost 4 bases; unmatched junction nucleotides: 4. The CDR3 totals 14 residues. The CDR3 region is CASSVDRGLTEAFF. The CDR3 coding sequence is TGTGCCAGCTCAGTTGACAGGGGGCTCACTGAAGCTTTCTTT.

The chain joins TRBV30 to TRBJ1-3; D remains unclear. CDR1 is GTSNPN and CDR2 is SVGIG in the germline V gene (reference sequence). Between the trimmed V and J ends, which lost 2 bases and 6 bases, there was a span of 5 bases. The CDR3 has 11 residues. The CDR3 sequence is CAWSPQNTIYF. CDR3 DNA: TGTGCCTGGAGTCCCCAAAACACCATATATTTT.

J is TRBJ2-3 and V is TRBV11-1, with 8 bases lining up with TRBD2. CDR3 length equals 17 residues. Germline-derived CDR1 and CDR2 are SGHAT and FQDESV (reference sequence). The junction had 7 bases not matched to a gene; V was cut back by 0 bases and J by 2 bases. This CDR3 is CASSLAGYSGATDTQYF. DNA of the CDR3: TGTGCCAGCAGCTTAGCGGGTTATAGCGGGGCCACAGATACGCAGTATTTT. The variable domain in full, with the rest retrieved from reference TRBV11-1 and TRBJ2-3, is EAEVAQSPRYKITEKSQAVAFWCDPISGHATLYWYRQILGQGPELLVQFQDESVVDDSQLPKDRFSAERLKGVDSTLKIQPAELGDSAMYLCASSLAGYSGATDTQYFGPGTRLTVL.

The chain carries TRBV18 and TRBJ2-7; D might be TRBD2 (7 bases). The CDR3 covers 15 residues. V dropped 0 bases and J dropped 1 base, with 10 bases sitting between them. CDR1 KGHSH and CDR2 LQKENI come from the germline V gene. CDR3 coding DNA: TGTGCCAGCTCACCACCGGGGGGGGCGTCCTACGAGCAGTACTTC. Translation gives CASSPPGGASYEQYF.

The chain employs TRBV29-1 and TRBJ2-7; 8 nucleotides match TRBD1. The CDR3 covers 12 residues. Germline loops: CDR1 SQVTM, CDR2 ANQGSEA. Unmatched junction bases numbered 6, after V lost 7 bases and J lost 4 bases. The CDR3 spells CSAGQGGYEQYF. The CDR3 DNA is TGCAGCGCCGGACAGGGTGGGTACGAGCAGTACTTC.

Only one count was recorded for this clone. The V and J genes are TRBV6-1 and TRBJ2-4; D gene uncertain. Trimming left V 3 bases short and J 4 bases short, with 10 bases between. Germline V gene data show CDR1 as MNHNS and CDR2 as SASEGT. This CDR3 contains 14 residues. CDR3 DNA: TGTGCCAGCAGTGATTGGATGACAAAAAACATTCAGTACTTC. This translates into CASSDWMTKNIQYF.

V usage is TRBV11-3 and J usage is TRBJ2-2, with TRBD1 identical over 11 bases. V trimming: 4 bases; J trimming: 7 bases; junction bases outside the gene matches: 5. The CDR3 extends over 15 amino acids. The germline V gene has CDR1 SGHNT and CDR2 YENEEA. The CDR3 bases are TGTGCCAGCAGCTCGGGACAGGGGGTTGGCGGGGAGCTGTTTTTT. Translated: CASSSGQGVGGELFF.

This clone was seen just once. The CDR3 sequence: CASSAPRDRPRDEQFF. The CDR3 DNA sequence: TGTGCCAGCAGCGCGCCCCGGGACAGGCCTAGGGATGAGCAGTTCTTC. J is TRBJ2-1 and V is TRBV2; 8 bases are shared with TRBD1. The CDR3 has 16 amino acids. The germline CDR1 and CDR2 sequences are SNHLY and FYNNEI. V gave up 6 bases and J gave up 8 bases; unmatched junction bases: 15.

V and J are TRBV2 and TRBJ1-2, with 12 bases matching TRBD1. Unmatched junction bases numbered 14, after V lost 7 bases and J lost 8 bases. Per germline, CDR1 SNHLY and CDR2 FYNNEI. The CDR3 loop spans 16 amino acids. The DNA of the CDR3 is TGTGCCAGCAACACCGGGACAGGGGGCACCGGAGGCGGCTACACCTTC. Its translation: CASNTGTGGTGGGYTF.

The chain recombines TRBV7-3 with TRBJ2-3; 9 bases line up with TRBD1. CDR1 and CDR2 from the germline V gene are SGHTA and FQGTGA. The CDR3 loop spans 14 amino acids. V was pared by 4 bases and J by 3 bases, with 2 bases of the junction left unmatched. The CDR3 bases are TGTGCCAGCAGCTACGGACAGGGGACAGATACGCAGTATTTT. Residues: CASSYGQGTDTQYF.

The gene calls are TRBV5-4 and TRBJ2-1; D is unresolved. Trimming pared 1 base from V and 4 bases from J, leaving 12 bases between. The length of the CDR3 is 15 residues. CDR1 is SGHNT, CDR2 YYREEE, per germline (reference sequence). The CDR3 sequence is CASSLPPAEYNEQFF. The CDR3 DNA reads as TGTGCCAGCAGCTTGCCCCCCGCAGAATACAATGAGCAGTTCTTC.

The chain carries TRBV4-3 and TRBJ1-1; weak D call: TRBD1 (5 bases). The CDR3 has 13 residues. The V gene lost 5 bases and the J gene lost 3 bases, with 10 bases spanning the gap. Germline CDR1 is LGHNA and CDR2 is YSLEER. DNA of the CDR3: TGCGCCAGCAGCGAGGGGAGGGACACTGAAGCTTTCTTT. This sequence encodes CASSEGRDTEAFF.

Concerning this clone itself: One end of the junction is discordant with germline, which a read error may explain. This chain joins TRBV10-2 and TRBJ1-6; 10 bases are a match to TRBD1. The CDR3 spans 15 residues. Per germline, CDR1 WSHSY and CDR2 SAAADI. This CDR3 is CASSPRDRGNSPPHF. The CDR3 bases are TGCGCCAGCAGCCCCCGGGACAGGGGAAATTCACCCCCCCACTTT.

V gene TRBV19 combines with J gene TRBJ1-6; D ambiguous. Trimming took off 8 bases at V and 0 bases at J, with 14 bases between the two ends. The germline gives CDR1 LNHDA, CDR2 SQIVND (reference sequence). This CDR3 spans 16 amino acids. CDR3 DNA sequence: TGTGCCAGTGCCGAAATAGCAAGCTCCTATAATTCACCCCTCCACTTT. It is translated as CASAEIASSYNSPLHF.

The V call is TRBV28, the J call TRBJ2-7; no clear D gene. In germline, CDR1 is MDHEN, CDR2 SYDVKM. The CDR3 has 15 residues. V lost 5 bases, J lost 3 bases, and 17 bases lay in between. The CDR3 region is CASSPYQERFYEQYF. Written as DNA, the CDR3 is TGTGCCAGCAGTCCGTACCAGGAAAGGTTCTACGAGCAGTACTTC.

The CDR3 region has the DNA TGTGCCAGCAGCCAAGGGGGCGGGACAGGGGGTTACAATGAGCAGTTCTTC. Residues: CASSQGGGTGGYNEQFF. This rearrangement joins TRBV4-2 to TRBJ2-1, with TRBD1 matching 11 bases. Germline CDR1 LGHNA, CDR2 YNFKEQ. J was trimmed by 4 bases and V by 1 base; bases with no gene match: 6. The CDR3 is 17 amino acids.